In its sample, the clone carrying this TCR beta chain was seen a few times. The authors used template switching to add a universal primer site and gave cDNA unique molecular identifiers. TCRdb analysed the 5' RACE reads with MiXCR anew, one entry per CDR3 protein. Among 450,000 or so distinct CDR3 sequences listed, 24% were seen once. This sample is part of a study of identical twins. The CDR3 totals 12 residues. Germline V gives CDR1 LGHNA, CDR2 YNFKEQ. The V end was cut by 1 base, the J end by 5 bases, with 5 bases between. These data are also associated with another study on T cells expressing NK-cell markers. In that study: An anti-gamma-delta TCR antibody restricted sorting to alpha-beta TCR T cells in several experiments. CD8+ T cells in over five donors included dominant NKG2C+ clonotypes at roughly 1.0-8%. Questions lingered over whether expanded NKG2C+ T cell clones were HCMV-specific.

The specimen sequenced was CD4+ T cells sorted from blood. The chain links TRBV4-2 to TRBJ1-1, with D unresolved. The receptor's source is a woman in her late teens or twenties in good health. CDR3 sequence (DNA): TGTGCCAGCAGCCAAGTCGAAACTGAAGCTTTCTTT. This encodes CASSQVETEAFF.